The next 30 T cell receptor beta chains were all read from a single sample in a study of graft-versus-host responses after intestinal transplantation (dated by TCRdb to about 2021). Library preparation was by the immunoSEQ multiplex PCR assay. Sourced from immuneACCESS, this table was stored by TCRdb with only in-frame sequences that have V and J called. A share of the clones is absent; for the studies checked, an unresolved V gene accounts for under half, and the remainder has no known explanation. The table for this sample lists some 26,000 clones; roughly 94% of them were counted only once. About 0.49% of the sample comes from the top ten. The starting material was PBMCs, obtained 156 days after intestinal transplant. The receptors derive from a human patient who received an intestinal transplant, so some T cells may come from the graft donor.

The chain joins TRBV10-1 to TRBJ2-7; D not certain. The CDR3 is made up of 12 amino acids. The V gene's germline CDR1 is WNHNN and CDR2 SYGVQD (reference sequence). V was trimmed by 4 bases and J by 2 bases, leaving 6 bases between them. The CDR3 sequence is CASSVGPYEQYF. CDR3 nucleotide sequence: TGCGCCAGCAGTGTGGGCCCCTACGAGCAGTACTTC.

The chain joins TRBV4-2 to TRBJ2-3; TRBD2 matches 12 bases. The CDR3 contains 18 residues. Looked up from germline, CDR1 is LGHNA and CDR2 is YNFKEQ. V trimming: 4 bases; J trimming: 2 bases; junction bases outside the gene matches: 10. The CDR3 protein is CASSPPSGRAKFTDTQYF. Here the CDR3 DNA reads TGTGCCAGCAGCCCACCTAGCGGGAGGGCCAAGTTCACAGATACGCAGTATTTT.

The sample holds a few counts of this clone. This chain connects TRBV4-3 to TRBJ2-6; 10 positions agree with TRBD2. Germline trimming cut 0 bases from V and 3 bases from J; bases unmatched to any gene: 11. Germline CDR1 reads LGHNA; CDR2 reads YSLEER. The CDR3 totals 20 residues. CDR3 in amino acids: CASSQESSGGAVYGANVLTF. The CDR3 DNA reads as TGCGCCAGCAGCCAAGAGTCCAGCGGGGGGGCGGTGTATGGGGCCAACGTCCTGACTTTC.

The chain combines TRBV5-6 with TRBJ2-5; 9 bases match TRBD1. The CDR3 spans 15 residues. V lost 3 bases, J lost 5 bases, and 8 bases stayed unmatched. Germline values: CDR1 SGHDT, CDR2 YYEEEE. The CDR3 DNA reads TGTGCCAGCAGCTGGGGGACAGGGCCGGGGGAGACCCAGTACTTC. Amino acid sequence: CASSWGTGPGETQYF.

This chain connects TRBV5-5 to TRBJ2-7; D possibly corresponds to TRBD2 (6 bases). From germline, CDR1 is SGHKS and CDR2 YYEKEE (reference sequence). V lost 2 bases to trimming and J lost 6 bases, with 12 bases between them. This CDR3 has 13 residues. In nucleotides, the CDR3 is TGTGCCAGCAGCTTCTGGGGAGGAGTCGAGCAGTACTTC. Translated, it gives CASSFWGGVEQYF.

This clone was detected a few times. The chain employs TRBV7-3 and TRBJ2-1; 13 nucleotides match TRBD2. The CDR3 spans 16 residues. The trim removed 3 bases at V and 3 bases at J, leaving 2 bases unmatched. The germline V gene has CDR1 SGHTA and CDR2 FQGTGA. As DNA, the CDR3 is TGTGCCAGCAGCTTCACTAGCGGGGGGGTCTACAATGAGCAGTTCTTC. It yields the protein CASSFTSGGVYNEQFF.

The chain carries TRBV5-6 and TRBJ2-1; maybe TRBD2 (5 bases). CDR1 is SGHDT and CDR2 is YYEEEE in the germline V gene. The CDR3 has 15 amino acids. With 4 bases removed from V and 3 bases from J, the gap between germline ends came to 14 bases. CDR3 region: CASSLSAGLYNEQFF. For the CDR3, the DNA is TGTGCCAGCAGCCTGTCGGCGGGCCTCTACAATGAGCAGTTCTTC.

The chain recombines TRBV19 with TRBJ1-1; D is undetermined. Germline assignment: CDR1 LNHDA and CDR2 SQIVND (reference sequence). The ends were cut back, 5 bases at V and 3 bases at J, with 19 bases in the middle. This CDR3 region has 16 residues. This CDR3 reads CASSPRGVAFDTEAFF. Written as DNA, the CDR3 is TGTGCCAGTAGTCCCAGAGGAGTGGCGTTCGACACTGAAGCTTTCTTT. Together with reference TRBV19 and TRBJ1-1, the CDR3 gives the full variable domain: DGGITQSPKYLFRKEGQNVTLSCEQNLNHDAMYWYRQDPGQGLRLIYYSQIVNDFQKGDIAEGYSVSREKKESFPLTVTSAQKNPTAFYLCASSPRGVAFDTEAFFGQGTRLTVV.

The J gene is TRBJ1-6, the V gene TRBV28; no firm D call. The ends were cut back, 5 bases at V and 5 bases at J, with 16 bases in the middle. The germline V gene encodes CDR1 MDHEN and CDR2 SYDVKM. The CDR3 loop spans 16 amino acids. In DNA, the CDR3 is TGTGCCAGCAGTAGGCCACCTTGGAGGGATAATTCACCCCTCCACTTT. Protein: CASSRPPWRDNSPLHF.

The V call is TRBV6-6, the J call TRBJ1-1; D perhaps matches TRBD1 (6 bases). Germline lookup yields CDR1 MNHNY and CDR2 SVGAGI (reference sequence). V lost 2 bases and J lost 9, with 10 bases in between. The CDR3 runs to 12 residues. The CDR3 loop is CASSYGGQKAFF. In DNA, the CDR3 is TGTGCCAGCAGTTACGGGGGGCAGAAAGCTTTCTTT.

The chain carries TRBV19 and TRBJ2-5, with D maybe TRBD1 (7 bases). Germline lookup yields CDR1 LNHDA and CDR2 SQIVND (reference sequence). CDR3 size: 17 residues. V was shortened by 0 bases and J by 2 bases, with 16 bases between the two germline ends. The CDR3 spells CASSIDLGGQNQETQYF. The DNA for the CDR3 is TGTGCCAGTAGTATAGATCTCGGGGGACAGAATCAAGAGACCCAGTACTTC.

This clone has just one count. The chain uses TRBV5-1 and TRBJ2-6; 9 bases match TRBD2. The CDR3 extends over 19 amino acids. From germline, CDR1 is SGHRS and CDR2 YFSETQ. V shed 0 bases, J shed 5 bases, and the junction held 12 bases outside the gene matches. CDR3 region: CASSLGLAGVSFRANVLTF. CDR3 nucleotides: TGCGCCAGCAGCTTGGGGTTAGCGGGGGTCTCCTTCCGGGCCAACGTCCTGACTTTC.

The chain has TRBV10-1 and TRBJ1-5; D gene uncertain. Germline V CDR1 and CDR2: WNHNN, SYGVQD (reference sequence). Trimming removed 8 bases from V and 7 bases from J, with 15 bases in between. The CDR3 is 13 residues long. The DNA for the CDR3 is TGCGCCAGCGCGGACCTCGGACGGCAGCCCCAGCATTTT. It encodes CASADLGRQPQHF.

V usage is TRBV4-1 and J usage is TRBJ2-7; no definite D call. CDR1 and CDR2 (germline): MGHRA, YSYEKL. Deletions cut 3 bases from V and 1 base from J, with 10 bases between. The CDR3 has 14 residues. Here the CDR3 reads CASSHTAGSYEQYF. CDR3 nucleotide sequence: TGCGCCAGCAGCCATACTGCAGGATCCTACGAGCAGTACTTC.

This clone was found once. The chain joins TRBV4-3 to TRBJ2-1, with D maybe TRBD1 (5 bases). Germline CDR1 and CDR2: LGHNA and YSLEER. The germline V and J ends were trimmed by 0 bases and 4 bases, with 10 bases remaining between them. The CDR3 has 15 amino acids. The CDR3 loop reads CASSQDPTDYNEQFF. The CDR3 DNA reads as TGCGCCAGCAGCCAAGACCCGACAGATTACAATGAGCAGTTCTTC.

The CDR3 sequence: CASSVGNLGNSPLHF. CDR3 bases: TGTGCCAGCAGCGTGGGGAATTTGGGGAATTCACCCCTCCACTTT. The V call is TRBV9, the J call TRBJ1-6; D gene uncertain. The V gene's germline CDR1 is SGDLS and CDR2 YYNGEE. This CDR3 has 15 amino acids. Trimming shortened V by 2 bases and J by 7 bases, and 13 bases separated the two germline ends.

This clone was found a few times. This chain uses TRBV2 with TRBJ2-3; 8 bases map to TRBD2. The CDR3 contains 15 residues. The germline CDR1 and CDR2 sequences are SNHLY and FYNNEI. With V trimmed by 5 bases and J by 6 bases, 10 bases remained unmatched. The CDR3 loop reads CASSRERGLWDTQYF. The CDR3 nucleotides are TGTGCCAGCAGTCGCGAGCGGGGGCTCTGGGATACGCAGTATTTT.

J is TRBJ2-5 and V is TRBV4-2; D is undetermined. The V and J ends lost 1 base and 1 base respectively, with 7 bases between them. The CDR3 is 14 amino acids. Germline V lookup: CDR1 LGHNA, CDR2 YNFKEQ. The CDR3 DNA follows: TGTGCCAGCAGCCAAGGCCCAGGCCAAGAGACCCAGTACTTC. Its translation is CASSQGPGQETQYF.

J is TRBJ1-2 and V is TRBV13; D remains ambiguous. The CDR3 has 13 residues. Germline V gives CDR1 PRHDT, CDR2 FYEKMQ (reference sequence). Between the trimmed V and J ends, which lost 0 bases and 2 bases, there was a span of 4 bases. As DNA, the CDR3 is TGTGCCAGCAGCTTAGGGGACAACTATGGCTACACCTTC. This codes for CASSLGDNYGYTF.

The gene calls are TRBV19 and TRBJ1-2, with a weak D call TRBD1 (6 bases). From germline, CDR1 is LNHDA and CDR2 SQIVND (reference sequence). This CDR3 is built from 17 residues. V was clipped by 5 bases and J by 2 bases, with 21 bases between them. The CDR3 reads CASSPFDTGLGNYGYTF. The CDR3, as DNA: TGTGCCAGTAGTCCCTTTGACACAGGGCTTGGGAACTATGGCTACACCTTC. The variable domain in full, completed from reference TRBV19 and TRBJ1-2, reads DGGITQSPKYLFRKEGQNVTLSCEQNLNHDAMYWYRQDPGQGLRLIYYSQIVNDFQKGDIAEGYSVSREKKESFPLTVTSAQKNPTAFYLCASSPFDTGLGNYGYTFGSGTRLTVV.

The V and J genes are TRBV5-1 and TRBJ2-7; 8 bases align to TRBD1. The CDR3 is 15 amino acids. Germline V gene lookup returns CDR1 SGHRS and CDR2 YFSETQ. V lost 2 bases and J lost 1; bases outside the gene matches: 5. As DNA, the CDR3 is TGCGCCAGCAGCTTAGGGACAGGCGGATCCTACGAGCAGTACTTC. It specifies CASSLGTGGSYEQYF.

This chain connects TRBV29-1 to TRBJ2-7; the match to TRBD1 covers 8 bases. The CDR3 sequence is 13 residues long. Unmatched junction bases numbered 2, after V lost 3 bases and J lost 1 base. The germline gives CDR1 SQVTM, CDR2 ANQGSEA. The CDR3 loop is CSVENRGSYEQYF. The DNA of the CDR3 is TGCAGCGTTGAGAACAGGGGGTCCTACGAGCAGTACTTC.

This rearrangement joins TRBV6-1 to TRBJ1-1; D is ambiguous. Germline V gene lookup returns CDR1 MNHNS and CDR2 SASEGT. The CDR3 contains 14 residues. V lost 3 bases and J 4 bases, leaving 12 bases between the germline ends. The CDR3 DNA reads TGTGCCAGCAGTGAGGCTGAACTGGGCACTGAAGCTTTCTTT. Protein sequence: CASSEAELGTEAFF.

This rearrangement joins TRBV30 to TRBJ2-7; TRBD2 aligns across 8 bases. V gave up 6 bases and J gave up 2 bases; unmatched junction bases: 9. Germline V gene sequence: CDR1 GTSNPN, CDR2 SVGIG (reference sequence). The CDR3 has 14 amino acids. The CDR3 loop reads CACSLAATPYEQYF. The CDR3 DNA sequence: TGTGCCTGTTCACTAGCGGCCACCCCCTACGAGCAGTACTTC.

This clone came up once. The chain carries TRBV9 and TRBJ1-2; 9 bases align to TRBD1. CDR3 length: 16 amino acids. Germline-derived CDR1 and CDR2 are SGDLS and YYNGEE. After removal of 0 bases from V and 6 bases from J, the junction contained 9 bases not matched to a gene. CDR3 nucleotide sequence: TGTGCCAGCAGCGTAGGGTGGGACAGGGAGGAAGATGGCTACACCTTC. Amino acids: CASSVGWDREEDGYTF.

The rearrangement links TRBV29-1 to TRBJ2-7; TRBD1 is a possible D gene (5 bases). Trimming took 6 bases from V and 3 from J, leaving 9 bases between them. The CDR3 covers 11 residues. Germline V CDR1 and CDR2: SQVTM, ANQGSEA. In DNA form, the CDR3 reads TGCAGCGTAGACGACAGCTACGAGCAGTACTTC. Encoded protein: CSVDDSYEQYF.

The chain couples TRBV9 to TRBJ1-2; D is unclear. CDR1 and CDR2 (germline): SGDLS, YYNGEE. V lost 4 bases to trimming and J lost 3 bases, with 13 bases between them. The CDR3 is 14 residues long. CDR3 protein: CASSPLPGYYGYTF. CDR3 DNA: TGTGCCAGCAGCCCCCTTCCAGGCTACTATGGCTACACCTTC.

This chain joins TRBV7-8 and TRBJ1-6; D not certain. Germline loops: CDR1 SGHVS, CDR2 FQNEAQ. The CDR3 has 16 residues. Between the trimmed V and J ends, which lost 5 bases and 2 bases, there was a span of 13 bases. DNA for the CDR3: TGTGCCAGCAGCCCCGGGGAAGGCCCCTATAATTCACCCCTCCACTTT. Amino acids: CASSPGEGPYNSPLHF. Based on the CDR3 plus reference TRBV7-8 and TRBJ1-6, the full variable domain is GAGVSQSPRYKVAKRGQDVALRCDPISGHVSLFWYQQALGQGPEFLTYFQNEAQLDKSGLPSDRFFAERPEGSVSTLKIQRTQQEDSAVYLCASSPGEGPYNSPLHFGNGTRLTVT.

The J gene is TRBJ2-2, the V gene TRBV13; D gene unclear. Trimming shortened V by 5 bases and J by 7 bases, and 14 bases separated the two germline ends. From germline, CDR1 is PRHDT and CDR2 FYEKMQ (reference sequence). This CDR3 has 14 amino acids. The DNA of the CDR3 is TGTGCCAGCAGCCAAACTGAAAGGAGCGGGGAGCTGTTTTTT. Translation: CASSQTERSGELFF.

The chain uses TRBV27 and TRBJ2-7, with a weak D call TRBD1 (6 bases). V lost 7 bases to trimming and J lost 0 bases, with 13 bases between them. This CDR3 contains 14 residues. From germline, CDR1 is MNHEY and CDR2 SMNVEV (reference sequence). In DNA form, the CDR3 reads TGTGCCAGCATTTCGACAGGCCGCTCCTACGAGCAGTACTTC. Translating it yields CASISTGRSYEQYF.